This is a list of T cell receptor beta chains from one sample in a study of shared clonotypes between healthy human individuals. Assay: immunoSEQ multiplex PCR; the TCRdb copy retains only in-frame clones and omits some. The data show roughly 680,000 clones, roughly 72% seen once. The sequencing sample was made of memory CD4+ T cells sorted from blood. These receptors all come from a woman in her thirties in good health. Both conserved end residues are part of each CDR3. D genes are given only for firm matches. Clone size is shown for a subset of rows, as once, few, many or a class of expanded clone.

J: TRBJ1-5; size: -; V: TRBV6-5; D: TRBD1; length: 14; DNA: TGTGCCAGCAGGGACAGGGGGGCCAATCAGCCCCAGCATTTT; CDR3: CASRDRGANQPQHF
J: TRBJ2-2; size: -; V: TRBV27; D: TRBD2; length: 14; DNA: TGTGCCACCAATTCCGTGGGGGGGTCGCGGGAGCTGTTTTTT; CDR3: CATNSVGGSRELFF
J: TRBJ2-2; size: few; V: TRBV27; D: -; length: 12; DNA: TGTGCCAGCAGCATATACACCGGGGAGCTGTTTTTT; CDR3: CASSIYTGELFF
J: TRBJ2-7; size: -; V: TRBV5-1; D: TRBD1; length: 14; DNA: TGCGCCAGCAGCTTGGAACAGGGGGCCTACGAGCAGTACTTC; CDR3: CASSLEQGAYEQYF
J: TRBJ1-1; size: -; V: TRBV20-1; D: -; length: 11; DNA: TGCAGTGCTAGAGATTGGGCTGAAGCTTTCTTT; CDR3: CSARDWAEAFF
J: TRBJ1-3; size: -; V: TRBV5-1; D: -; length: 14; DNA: TGCGCCAGCAGCTCAGCCGCCGACGGTCGCACCATATATTTT; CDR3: CASSSAADGRTIYF
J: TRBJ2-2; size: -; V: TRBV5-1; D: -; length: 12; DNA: TGCGCCAGCGGACATGTGACCGGGGAGCTGTTTTTT; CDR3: CASGHVTGELFF
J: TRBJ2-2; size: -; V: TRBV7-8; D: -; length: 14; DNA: TGTGCCAGCAGCTCAGCACAGAACACCGGGGAGCTGTTTTTT; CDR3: CASSSAQNTGELFF
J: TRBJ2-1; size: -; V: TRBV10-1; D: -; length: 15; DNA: TGCGCCAGCAGCGGACTTGGGACTCGCCTAAATGAGCAGTTCTTC; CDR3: CASSGLGTRLNEQFF
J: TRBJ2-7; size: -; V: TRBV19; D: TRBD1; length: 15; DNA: TGTGCCAGTAGTAAGGAACACAGGGGGCGATACGAGCAGTACTTC; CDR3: CASSKEHRGRYEQYF
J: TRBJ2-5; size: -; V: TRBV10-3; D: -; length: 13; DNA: TGTGCCATCGCAGGAGGGCCCCAAGAGACCCAGTACTTC; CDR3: CAIAGGPQETQYF
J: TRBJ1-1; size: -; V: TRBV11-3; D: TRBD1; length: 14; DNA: TGTGCCAGCAGCTTACAGGGGGCAGGGACTGAAGCTTTCTTT; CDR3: CASSLQGAGTEAFF
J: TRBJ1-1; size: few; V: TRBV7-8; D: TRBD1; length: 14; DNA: TGTGCCAGCAGCTTAAGGGGGCCGAACACTGAAGCTTTCTTT; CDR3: CASSLRGPNTEAFF
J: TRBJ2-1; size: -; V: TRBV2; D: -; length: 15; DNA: TGTGCCAGCAGTGAACAAGGACAACTAAACAATGAGCAGTTCTTC; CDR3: CASSEQGQLNNEQFF
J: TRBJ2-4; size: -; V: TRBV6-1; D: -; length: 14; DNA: TGTGCCAGCAGTTCCGGACAGGCCAAAAACATTCAGTACTTC; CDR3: CASSSGQAKNIQYF
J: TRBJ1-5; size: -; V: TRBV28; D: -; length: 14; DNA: TGTGCCAGCAGTTTTGCAGGAGGTGCTCAGCCCCAGCATTTT; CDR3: CASSFAGGAQPQHF
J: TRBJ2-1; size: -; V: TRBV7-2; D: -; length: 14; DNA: TGTGCCAGCAGCTTAGTAGGGGCAAACAATGAGCAGTTCTTC; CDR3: CASSLVGANNEQFF
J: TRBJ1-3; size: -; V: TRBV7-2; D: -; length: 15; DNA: TGTGCCAGCAGCTTAACGACATTTTCTGGAAACACCATATATTTT; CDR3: CASSLTTFSGNTIYF
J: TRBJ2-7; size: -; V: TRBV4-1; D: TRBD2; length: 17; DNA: TGCGCCAGCAGCCAAGATTGGCAGGGGAGCGGGAGCGGCGAGCAGTACTTC; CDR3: CASSQDWQGSGSGEQYF
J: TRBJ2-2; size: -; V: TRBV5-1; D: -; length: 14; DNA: TGCGCCAGCAGCGGCGGGCGGAACACCGGGGAGCTGTTTTTT; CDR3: CASSGGRNTGELFF
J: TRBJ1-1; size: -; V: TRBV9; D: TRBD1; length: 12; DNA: TGTGCCAGCAGCCCACAGGGGATTGAAGCTTTCTTT; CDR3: CASSPQGIEAFF
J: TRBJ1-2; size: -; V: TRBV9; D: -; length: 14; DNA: TGTGCCAGCAGCGTAGTTTCCGGGGGCAATGGCTACACCTTC; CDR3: CASSVVSGGNGYTF
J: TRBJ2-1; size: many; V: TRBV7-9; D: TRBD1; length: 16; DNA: TGTGCCAGCAGCCAGCGATGGACAGGGTCGTCCAATGAGCAGTTCTTC; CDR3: CASSQRWTGSSNEQFF
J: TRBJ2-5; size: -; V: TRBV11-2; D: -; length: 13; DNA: TGTGCCAGCAGCTTAGTTGCGGGAGAGACCCAGTACTTC; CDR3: CASSLVAGETQYF
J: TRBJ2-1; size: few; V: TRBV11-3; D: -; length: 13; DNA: TGTGCCAGAAGGTCAGGTTCCTACAATGAGCAGTTCTTC; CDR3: CARRSGSYNEQFF
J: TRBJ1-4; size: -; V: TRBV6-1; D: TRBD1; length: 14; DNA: TGTGCCAGCAGGGGACAGGGGGGGTATGAAAAACTGTTTTTT; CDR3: CASRGQGGYEKLFF
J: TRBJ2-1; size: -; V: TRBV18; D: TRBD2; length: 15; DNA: TGTGCCAGCTCTCCCGGGACTAGCGGGAACGATGAGCAGTTCTTC; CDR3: CASSPGTSGNDEQFF
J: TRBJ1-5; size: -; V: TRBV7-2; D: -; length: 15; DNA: TGTGCCAGCAGCTTTCGGGTTATGGGCAATCAGCCCCAGCATTTT; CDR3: CASSFRVMGNQPQHF
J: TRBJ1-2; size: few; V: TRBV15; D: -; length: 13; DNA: TGTGCCACCAGCAGAGATGAAGTGTCTGGCTACACCTTC; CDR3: CATSRDEVSGYTF
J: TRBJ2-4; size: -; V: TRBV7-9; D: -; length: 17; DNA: TGTGCCAGCAGCTTAACGTCGGGACTGGTAGCCAAAAACATTCAGTACTTC; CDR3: CASSLTSGLVAKNIQYF
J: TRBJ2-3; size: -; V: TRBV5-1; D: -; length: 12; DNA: TGCGCCAGCAGCTTGGTAGGAGATACGCAGTATTTT; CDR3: CASSLVGDTQYF
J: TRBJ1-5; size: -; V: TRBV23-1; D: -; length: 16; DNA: TGCGCCAGCAGTCAAAAGAGGGACCTTAGCAATCAGCCCCAGCATTTT; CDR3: CASSQKRDLSNQPQHF
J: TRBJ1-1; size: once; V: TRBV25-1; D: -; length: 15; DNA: TGTGCCAGCAGTACGCCACCCGGGGATTCTGGTGAAGCTTTCTTT; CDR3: CASSTPPGDSGEAFF
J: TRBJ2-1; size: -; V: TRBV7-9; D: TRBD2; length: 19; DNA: TGTGCCAGCAGCGTAACACCGGGACTAGCGGGAGGTTTTGGTAATGAGCAGTTCTTC; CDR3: CASSVTPGLAGGFGNEQFF
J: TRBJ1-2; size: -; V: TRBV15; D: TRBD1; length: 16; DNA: TGTGCCACCAGCAGAGATTGGACAGGGGGGATACGTGGCTACACCTTC; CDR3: CATSRDWTGGIRGYTF
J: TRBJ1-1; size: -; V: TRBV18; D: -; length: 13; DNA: TGTGCCAGCTCCCTGACAGAGAACACTGAAGCTTTCTTT; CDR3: CASSLTENTEAFF
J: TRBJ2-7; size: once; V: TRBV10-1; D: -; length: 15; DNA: TGCGCCAGCAGTGATGGTACGGGTTCCTCCTACGAGCAGTACTTC; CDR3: CASSDGTGSSYEQYF
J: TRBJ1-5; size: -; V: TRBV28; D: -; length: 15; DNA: TGTGCCAGCAGTTTAGGACAAATAGGGAATCAGCCCCAGCATTTT; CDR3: CASSLGQIGNQPQHF
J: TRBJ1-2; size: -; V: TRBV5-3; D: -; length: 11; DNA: TGTGCCAGAAGCCCCATATATGGCTACACCTTC; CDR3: CARSPIYGYTF
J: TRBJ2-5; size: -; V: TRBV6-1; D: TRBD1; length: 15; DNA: TGTGCCAGCAGGACTCCACAGGGGAGAGGAGAGACCCAGTACTTC; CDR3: CASRTPQGRGETQYF
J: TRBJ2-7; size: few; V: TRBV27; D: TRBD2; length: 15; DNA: TGTGCCAGCAGTCCCCAATTAGCGGGAACCTACGAGCAGTACTTC; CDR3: CASSPQLAGTYEQYF
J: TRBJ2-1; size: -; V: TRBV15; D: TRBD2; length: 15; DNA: TGTGCCACCAGCAGAGAGATAGCGGGGAACAATGAGCAGTTCTTC; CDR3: CATSREIAGNNEQFF
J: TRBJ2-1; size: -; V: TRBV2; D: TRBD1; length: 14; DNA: TGTGCCAGCGGCGACAGGGGGTCGAACAATGAGCAGTTCTTC; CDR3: CASGDRGSNNEQFF
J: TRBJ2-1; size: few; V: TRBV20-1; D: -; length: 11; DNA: TGCAGTGTAGCTTCCTACAATGAGCAGTTCTTC; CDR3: CSVASYNEQFF
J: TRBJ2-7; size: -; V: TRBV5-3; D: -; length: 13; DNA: TGTGCCAGCGGCTTGCAGGGCGCCTACGAGCAGTACTTC; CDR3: CASGLQGAYEQYF
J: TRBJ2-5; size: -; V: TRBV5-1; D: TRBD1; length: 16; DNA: TGCGCCAGCAGCCCAACCGGGACAGTGTACCAAGAGACCCAGTACTTC; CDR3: CASSPTGTVYQETQYF
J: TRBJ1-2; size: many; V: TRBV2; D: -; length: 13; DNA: TGTGCCAGCGGGGAGCGGTCCAACTATGGCTACACCTTC; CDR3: CASGERSNYGYTF
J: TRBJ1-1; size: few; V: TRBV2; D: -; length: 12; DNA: TGTGCCAGCAGTCAAGAGAGGGGCTACGATTTCTTT; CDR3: CASSQERGYDFF
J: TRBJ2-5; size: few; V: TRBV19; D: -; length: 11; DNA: TGTGCCAGTAGTACCGGACCGACCAAGTACTTC; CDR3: CASSTGPTKYF
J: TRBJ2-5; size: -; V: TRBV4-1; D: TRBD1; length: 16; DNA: TGCGCCAGCAGCCAAGCGGCCCGGGACAGGTTGAAGACCCAGTACTTC; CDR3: CASSQAARDRLKTQYF
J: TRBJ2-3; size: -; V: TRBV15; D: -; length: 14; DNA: TGTGCCACCAGCGGGCGGAGGAGGGTAGATACGCAGTATTTT; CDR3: CATSGRRRVDTQYF
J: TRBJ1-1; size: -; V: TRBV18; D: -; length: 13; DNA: TGTGCCAGCTCACCACCTTCGGGGGACGCGGCTTTCTTT; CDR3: CASSPPSGDAAFF
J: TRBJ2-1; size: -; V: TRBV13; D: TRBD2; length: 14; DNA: TGTGCCAGCAGCTCCCGGACTAGATTTAATGAGCAGTTCTTC; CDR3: CASSSRTRFNEQFF
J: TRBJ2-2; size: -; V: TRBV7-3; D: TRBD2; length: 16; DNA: TGTGCCAGCAGCCCTAGACTAGCCGAGACCACCGGGGAGCTGTTTTTT; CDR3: CASSPRLAETTGELFF
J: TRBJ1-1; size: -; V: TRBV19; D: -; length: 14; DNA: TGTGCCAGTAGTATTAGCAGAGAGAACACTGAAGCTTTCTTT; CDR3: CASSISRENTEAFF
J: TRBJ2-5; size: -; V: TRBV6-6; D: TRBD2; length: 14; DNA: TGTGCCAGCGAACTAGCGGGAGGGCAAGAGACCCAGTACTTC; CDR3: CASELAGGQETQYF
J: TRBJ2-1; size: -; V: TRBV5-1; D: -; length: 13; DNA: TGCGCCAGCAGCTTGGAGGGGATTGGTGAGCAGTTCTTC; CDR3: CASSLEGIGEQFF